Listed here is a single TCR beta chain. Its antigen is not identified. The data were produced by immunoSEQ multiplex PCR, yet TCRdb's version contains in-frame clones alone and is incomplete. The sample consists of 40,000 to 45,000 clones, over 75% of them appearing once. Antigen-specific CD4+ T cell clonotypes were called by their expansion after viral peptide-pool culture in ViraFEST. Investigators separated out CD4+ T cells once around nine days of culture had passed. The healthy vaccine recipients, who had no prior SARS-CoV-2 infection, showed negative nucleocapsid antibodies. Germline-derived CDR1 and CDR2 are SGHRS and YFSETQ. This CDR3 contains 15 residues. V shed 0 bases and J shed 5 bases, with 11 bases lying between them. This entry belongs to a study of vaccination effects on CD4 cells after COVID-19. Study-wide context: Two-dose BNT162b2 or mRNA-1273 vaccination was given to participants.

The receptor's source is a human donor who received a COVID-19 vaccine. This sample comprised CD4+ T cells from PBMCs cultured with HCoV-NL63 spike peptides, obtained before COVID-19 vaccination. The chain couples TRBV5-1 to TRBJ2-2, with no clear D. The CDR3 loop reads CASSLVRVTTGELFF. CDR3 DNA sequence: TGCGCCAGCAGCTTGGTTCGGGTAACGACCGGGGAGCTGTTTTTT.